This T cell receptor beta chain was documented in a study of shared clonotypes between healthy human individuals (TCRdb year 2020). Looking at the study overall: Three men and two women, aged 18 to 49 years, made up the cohort. For each donor, CD4 naive and CD4 memory were each run on three plates, CD8 naive on two plates, and CD8 memory on one plate. To estimate repertoire size and how much clonotype sharing occurs between individuals, the study deeply sequenced the blood TCR repertoires of several healthy adults. Different laboratories and diverse techniques were used to prepare libraries and sequence TCR repertoires, to increase sequencing depth and limit assay-specific biases. Per donor, leukapheresis produced somewhere between about 0.94 and 9 billion PBMCs. Results and caveats for the whole study, not just this receptor: The small number of donors limited the genetic and exposure-history diversity represented. Larger estimated clonotype richness was generally found for naive subsets than for memory subsets. Incomplete sequencing was indicated by rarefaction of sorted-subset datasets, despite the large sequencing depth. Pairwise subsampling led to the expectation that sequencing depth would affect the degree of clonotype sharing among donors. Compared with non-shared clonotypes, clonotypes shared by all four sorted-subset donors had higher generation probabilities. Sampling was restricted to blood, and TCR repertoires in tissues likely differ from the TCR repertoires found in blood. About 4.5% of naive CD4, roughly 3.6% of naive CD8, around 2.3% of memory CD4, and about 0.4% of memory CD8 clonotypes were shared across several donors.

CDR1 and CDR2 were assigned from the germline V gene as SGHRS and YFSETQ. The CDR3 runs 15 residues from the cysteine to the phenylalanine. Only the CDR3 part of the read is kept: 45 bases, read in frame from the first base. The trim is 0 bases for V and 2 bases for J, with a gap of 9 bases between the germline ends. Using the deep immunoSEQ assay, multiplex PCR amplified TCR CDR3 regions from genomic DNA. Extracted genomic DNA from each cell subset was spread evenly across all wells of several immunoSEQ 96-well plates, with each plate serving as a replicate. Each replicate PCR for sorted subsets received 150 to 250 ng genomic DNA, equal to tens of thousands of T cell genomes. Purified libraries were quantified with a Qubit 3.0 fluorometer, sized on a Bioanalyzer 2100, and re-quantified with the KAPA Library Quantification kit. Every immunoSEQ 96-well plate was sequenced on a separate single-read 150-cycle Illumina NextSeq 550 flow cell. In the original analysis: Because only junctional sequences without quality scores were contained in the immunoSEQ output, filtering matching that applied to full-length reads could not be performed. Sequences were annotated with PyIR, a Python wrapper for IgBLAST v1.9, using IMGT germline references to assign V/J genes and CDR3. Reads were filtered out if the reads had weak V/J assignments (E-value above 1e-6), no CDR3, stop codons, out-of-frame junctions, or ambiguous translated residues. V3J clonotypes were defined as sequences sharing the same inferred V gene, J gene, and CDR3 amino acid sequence. Percentage overlap between repertoires was computed as shared unique clonotypes divided by the size of the smaller repertoire. Three approaches were used to assess repertoire richness: RTK rarefaction, the Chao1 estimator, and Recon v2.1 estimates of unobserved clonotypes. Generation probabilities were computed with OLGA for all TCRbeta clonotypes obtained by the gDNA method from several donors. TCRdb re-hosts the immuneACCESS table, in-frame sequences only. Its copies lack some clones; in the studies checked, an unresolved V gene accounts for under half of them, and the cause for the rest is not known. That table is the source of V, J and clone size, and D and trimming were worked out from the DNA. In all, the sample holds nearly 1,000,000 clones, and around 80% of those were seen once. The ten most abundant clones make up about 1.5% of the sample.

Remarks on this clone: The target of this receptor is not known. No much larger clonotype is one base removed from it; base qualities were not supplied.

The donors were healthy, HIV-negative adults with no recently reported acute infections or vaccinations. Every donor was a Caucasian adult living in Nashville, Tennessee, USA. CD4+ T cells were enriched by magnetic negative selection, after which naive cells were positively selected on CD45RA and the negative fraction was taken as the memory subset. Blood was obtained by leukapheresis, after which PBMCs were separated by Ficoll-Histopaque density gradient centrifugation and cryopreserved in liquid nitrogen vapor phase. Purity and quantity of every magnetically sorted T cell population were checked by analytical flow cytometry. From each sorted fraction, genomic DNA was isolated and quantified by UV absorbance on a Nanodrop 2000c.

The sequenced sample was memory CD4+ T cells sorted from blood. This specimen's cell subset or site label, per the study, means: CD45RA-negative fraction. The sequence was collected from a man between 18 and 35 years old in good health. The rearranged segments are TRBV5-1 and TRBJ2-1, with the D gene uncertain. The CDR3 protein is CASSLATQPYNEQFF. The DNA sequence reads TGCGCCAGCAGCTTGGCCACACAGCCCTACAATGAGCAGTTCTTC.